What follows are 30 T cell receptor beta chains derived from one specimen sequenced in a study of sequential checkpoint blockade in melanoma. Data came from immunoSEQ multiplex PCR; TCRdb stores just in-frame clones and leaves some out. The table has roughly 11,000 clones, around 83% seen once. Specified treatment: randomized to nivolumab then ipilimumab (arm A) or the reverse (arm B). The sequencing here drew on CD8+ T cells sorted from blood (inferred from file names), taken from a patient given nivolumab and ipilimumab in sequence. The receptor source for this set is a human donor with melanoma.

A single count supports this clone. The chain links TRBV7-9 to TRBJ2-3, with 11 bases aligning to TRBD2. The germline gives CDR1 SEHNR, CDR2 FQNEAQ (reference sequence). This CDR3 has 17 residues. J was trimmed by 6 bases and V by 0 bases; bases with no gene match: 8. The CDR3 region is CASSLASIAGGPDTQYF. The DNA of the CDR3 is TGTGCCAGCAGCTTAGCCTCTATAGCGGGGGGGCCCGATACGCAGTATTTT.

V is TRBV4-1 and J is TRBJ1-3; D uncertain. Looked up from germline, CDR1 is MGHRA and CDR2 is YSYEKL. CDR3 length: 16 amino acids. Trimming pared 0 bases from V and 1 base from J, leaving 10 bases between. CDR3 in DNA: TGCGCCAGCAGCCAAGACCCAGCGGGGTCTGGAAACACCATATATTTT. Protein product: CASSQDPAGSGNTIYF.

This rearrangement joins TRBV9 to TRBJ2-7; no clear D. V lost 7 bases and J 2 bases, leaving 10 bases between the germline ends. The CDR3 totals 12 residues. The V gene's germline CDR1 is SGDLS and CDR2 YYNGEE. The CDR3 sequence is CASGPDTYEQYF. DNA of the CDR3: TGTGCCAGCGGGCCTGATACCTACGAGCAGTACTTC.

This chain joins TRBV29-1 and TRBJ2-7; TRBD1 matches 9 bases. The CDR3 extends over 15 amino acids. The germline CDR1 and CDR2 sequences are SQVTM and ANQGSEA. The trim removed 0 bases at V and 4 bases at J, leaving 7 bases unmatched. CDR3 nucleotide sequence: TGCAGCGTTGAAGATTGGACAGGGGAGAGTTACGAGCAGTACTTC. This translates into CSVEDWTGESYEQYF.

This rearrangement joins TRBV28 to TRBJ1-5, with a weak D call TRBD1 (6 bases). This CDR3 has 15 amino acids. V was cut by 6 bases and J by 3 bases, with 15 bases left in between. Per the germline V gene, CDR1 is MDHEN and CDR2 is SYDVKM. This chain's CDR3 is CASRLADSLNQPQHF. The CDR3 bases are TGTGCCAGCAGGCTCGCGGACAGCCTCAATCAGCCCCAGCATTTT. Full variable domain (remainder filled in from reference TRBV28 and TRBJ1-5): DVKVTQSSRYLVKRTGEKVFLECVQDMDHENMFWYRQDPGLGLRLIYFSYDVKMKEKGDIPEGYSVSREKKERFSLILESASTNQTSMYLCASRLADSLNQPQHFGDGTRLSIL.

The gene calls are TRBV28 and TRBJ2-7; TRBD1 matches 7 bases. The junction had 2 bases not matched to a gene; V was cut back by 3 bases and J by 3 bases. This CDR3 spans 13 amino acids. The germline gives CDR1 MDHEN, CDR2 SYDVKM. The CDR3 is CASSLDRFYEQYF. In DNA form, the CDR3 reads TGTGCCAGCAGTTTGGACAGGTTCTACGAGCAGTACTTC.

The chain has TRBV5-4 and TRBJ2-1; D gene unclear. V shed 3 bases and J shed 4 bases, with 2 bases lying between them. The CDR3 is 11 amino acids. Germline V gene sequence: CDR1 SGHNT, CDR2 YYREEE (reference sequence). The CDR3 DNA is TGTGCCAGCAGCTCTTACAATGAGCAGTTCTTC. It codes for CASSSYNEQFF.

The chain employs TRBV5-4 and TRBJ2-7; D might be TRBD1 (6 bases). CDR1 is SGHNT and CDR2 is YYREEE in the germline V gene (reference sequence). This CDR3 is built from 16 residues. Trimming took off 4 bases at V and 3 bases at J, with 20 bases between the two ends. The CDR3 spells CASSPDRDKSFYEQYF. As DNA, the CDR3 is TGTGCCAGCAGCCCCGACCGGGACAAAAGCTTCTACGAGCAGTACTTC.

The gene calls are TRBV28 and TRBJ2-7; D may be TRBD1 (5 bases). CDR3 length: 13 amino acids. Trimming stripped 6 bases from V and 4 bases from J, with 13 bases between. Germline V gives CDR1 MDHEN, CDR2 SYDVKM. The CDR3 loop is CASSPPAGYEQYF. The CDR3 DNA is TGTGCCAGCAGCCCCCCGGCAGGGTACGAGCAGTACTTC. Using reference TRBV28 and TRBJ2-7 for the parts outside the CDR3, the full variable domain is DVKVTQSSRYLVKRTGEKVFLECVQDMDHENMFWYRQDPGLGLRLIYFSYDVKMKEKGDIPEGYSVSREKKERFSLILESASTNQTSMYLCASSPPAGYEQYFGPGTRLTVT.

This clone is deemed medium-sized. The rearrangement links TRBV10-3 to TRBJ1-2; D gene uncertain. This CDR3 has 14 residues. V was cut by 3 bases and J by 2 bases, with 10 bases left in between. CDR1 ENHRY and CDR2 SYGVKD come from the germline V gene. CDR3 protein: CAISDLPVNYGYTF. The CDR3 region has the DNA TGTGCCATCAGTGACCTACCGGTAAACTATGGCTACACCTTC.

The chain uses TRBV6-1 and TRBJ1-5, with D possibly matching TRBD1 (5 bases). V lost 6 bases and J lost 3, with 9 bases in between. The length of the CDR3 is 13 residues. Germline V lookup: CDR1 MNHNS, CDR2 SASEGT. CDR3 residues: CASRGLYNQPQHF. As DNA, the CDR3 is TGTGCCAGCAGGGGGCTTTACAATCAGCCCCAGCATTTT.

This clone was seen once. The gene calls are TRBV5-8 and TRBJ1-1; possible D gene TRBD1, 5 bases. This CDR3 has 11 amino acids. In germline, CDR1 is SGHTS, CDR2 YDEGEE. V shed 3 bases and J shed 7 bases, with 7 bases lying between them. The CDR3 region is CASSYDSEAFF. CDR3 bases: TGTGCCAGCAGCTACGACAGTGAAGCTTTCTTT.

CDR3 protein: CASSSPGTGIPGELFF. The CDR3 region has the DNA TGTGCCAGCAGCTCCCCCGGGACAGGGATCCCCGGGGAGCTGTTTTTT. The V call is TRBV5-5, the J call TRBJ2-2; TRBD1 matches 9 bases. Germline-derived CDR1 and CDR2 are SGHKS and YYEKEE (reference sequence). V was pared by 3 bases and J by 6 bases, with 9 bases of the junction left unmatched. CDR3 length: 16 residues.

CDR3 region: CASCPGGGRTRQYF. The CDR3 bases are TGTGCCAGCTGCCCTGGCGGGGGTCGGACGCGGCAGTACTTC. The chain carries TRBV6-1 and TRBJ2-7; 7 bases map to TRBD2. The CDR3 is 14 residues long. The germline gives CDR1 MNHNS, CDR2 SASEGT. With 8 bases clipped from V and 9 bases from J, the junction kept 16 bases outside the gene matches.

V gene TRBV28 combines with J gene TRBJ2-7; no reliable D call. V dropped 7 bases and J dropped 0 bases, with 13 bases sitting between them. The CDR3 consists of 14 residues. Per the germline V gene, CDR1 is MDHEN and CDR2 is SYDVKM. CDR3 amino acids: CASKNFPSSYEQYF. The CDR3 DNA follows: TGTGCCAGCAAAAACTTCCCGAGCTCCTACGAGCAGTACTTC.

This clone came up a few times. The rearrangement links TRBV10-3 to TRBJ1-5, with D possibly matching TRBD1 (6 bases). Per the germline V gene, CDR1 is ENHRY and CDR2 is SYGVKD. Trimming removed 4 bases from V and 6 bases from J, with 19 bases in between. There are 16 residues in the CDR3. The CDR3 protein is CAISAGEGVGGQPQHF. The CDR3 DNA sequence: TGTGCCATCAGTGCGGGGGAGGGGGTAGGGGGTCAGCCCCAGCATTTT.

This rearrangement joins TRBV13 to TRBJ1-4; D is ambiguous. The CDR3 runs to 15 residues. The V gene's germline CDR1 is PRHDT and CDR2 FYEKMQ (reference sequence). Trimming left V 1 base short and J 4 bases short, with 10 bases between. CDR3 region: CASSLAGELNEKLFF. Written as DNA, the CDR3 is TGTGCCAGCAGCTTAGCCGGGGAGCTTAATGAAAAACTGTTTTTT.

The V gene is TRBV27, the J gene TRBJ2-6, with 8 bases fitting TRBD1. Germline assignment: CDR1 MNHEY and CDR2 SMNVEV (reference sequence). The V and J ends lost 5 bases and 4 bases, in that order; junction bases with no gene match: 7. CDR3 length: 16 residues. CDR3 amino acids: CASSPGTGFGANVLTF. The CDR3 region has the DNA TGTGCCAGCAGTCCCGGGACAGGATTCGGGGCCAACGTCCTGACTTTC.

This clone was found a few times. The genes are TRBV28 and TRBJ1-3; a weak D match, TRBD1 (5 bases). V was trimmed by 8 bases and J by 8 bases, leaving 22 bases between them. CDR3 length: 15 amino acids. In germline, CDR1 is MDHEN, CDR2 SYDVKM. CDR3 loop: CASVSGLSRSHTIYF. The CDR3 nucleotides read TGTGCCAGCGTCTCAGGGTTAAGCAGGAGTCACACCATATATTTT. Drawing the rest from reference TRBV28 and TRBJ1-3, the complete variable domain is DVKVTQSSRYLVKRTGEKVFLECVQDMDHENMFWYRQDPGLGLRLIYFSYDVKMKEKGDIPEGYSVSREKKERFSLILESASTNQTSMYLCASVSGLSRSHTIYFGEGSWLTVV.

This chain joins TRBV4-2 and TRBJ2-6; 7 bases are a match to TRBD1. This CDR3 region has 17 residues. The germline gives CDR1 LGHNA, CDR2 YNFKEQ. V trimming: 1 base; J trimming: 1 base; junction bases outside the gene matches: 4. The CDR3 bases are TGTGCCAGCAGCCAAGGGACAGGAATGTCTGGGGCCAACGTCCTGACTTTC. Translated: CASSQGTGMSGANVLTF.

Points on this clone: The junction departs from the called germline gene at one end, perhaps through a read error. V is TRBV6-5 and J is TRBJ1-2, with a possible D match to TRBD1 (5 bases). This CDR3 comprises 16 residues. Germline CDR1 reads MNHEY; CDR2 reads SVGAGI. CDR3 in amino acids: CASSYSVTGRFYGHTF. DNA of the CDR3: TGTGCCAGCAGTTACTCGGTTACAGGACGTTTCTATGGCCACACCTTC.

The chain recombines TRBV28 with TRBJ1-5; D gene ambiguous. V lost 3 bases and J lost 4, with 13 bases in between. Germline CDR1 reads MDHEN; CDR2 reads SYDVKM. The CDR3 runs to 15 residues. The CDR3 loop reads CASSFRSPLNQPQHF. The CDR3 DNA follows: TGTGCCAGCAGTTTCAGGTCCCCCTTGAATCAGCCCCAGCATTTT.

The chain uses TRBV4-3 and TRBJ2-7, with 11 nucleotides matching TRBD2. This CDR3 has 18 residues. Looked up from germline, CDR1 is LGHNA and CDR2 is YSLEER. The J segment lost 5 bases and the V segment lost 1 base, leaving 13 bases of the junction unmatched. CDR3 DNA: TGCGCCAGCAGCCAAGTGATTAGCGGGGGGGCCGCAGAAAACGAGCAGTACTTC. It specifies CASSQVISGGAAENEQYF.

The chain recombines TRBV27 with TRBJ2-7, with 10 bases that match TRBD1. With V trimmed by 7 bases and J by 4 bases, 4 bases remained unmatched. Germline V gene lookup returns CDR1 MNHEY and CDR2 SMNVEV (reference sequence). This CDR3 is built from 13 residues. CDR3 sequence reads: CASTPGQGYEQYF. Here the CDR3 DNA reads TGTGCCAGCACCCCGGGACAGGGGTACGAGCAGTACTTC.

The chain couples TRBV19 to TRBJ2-6; weak D call: TRBD1 (6 bases). Germline values: CDR1 LNHDA, CDR2 SQIVND (reference sequence). The CDR3 has 15 residues. Trimming left V 4 bases short and J 5 bases short, with 12 bases between. For the CDR3, the DNA is TGTGCCAGTAGTACTCCGGGACACTGGGCCAACGTCCTGACTTTC. This sequence encodes CASSTPGHWANVLTF.

The chain couples TRBV19 to TRBJ2-5; no clear D gene. The J call could be wrong; TRBJ2-7 is a better fit for the DNA end. CDR1 and CDR2 from the germline V gene are LNHDA and SQIVND (reference sequence). The CDR3 has 12 residues. The CDR3 DNA follows: TGTGCCAGTAGTGCCGGTTTGGGCGAGCAGTACTTC. Protein sequence: CASSAGLGEQYF.

The genes are TRBV6-6 and TRBJ1-1, with 7 positions matching TRBD1. CDR3 length equals 15 residues. CDR1 and CDR2 from the germline V gene are MNHNY and SVGAGI (reference sequence). The trim removed 2 bases at V and 5 bases at J, leaving 8 bases unmatched. CDR3 nucleotide sequence: TGTGCCAGCAGTTACGATGTGACAGGGCTTACTGAAGCTTTCTTT. This sequence encodes CASSYDVTGLTEAFF.

The gene calls are TRBV27 and TRBJ1-2, with D perhaps matching TRBD1 (5 bases). Germline loops: CDR1 MNHEY, CDR2 SMNVEV (reference sequence). The CDR3 extends over 16 amino acids. V gave up 3 bases and J gave up 4 bases, with 18 bases separating them. The CDR3 spells CASSFSVVGGSYGYTF. The DNA of the CDR3 is TGTGCCAGCAGTTTTTCGGTTGTGGGGGGATCCTATGGCTACACCTTC.

The rearrangement joins TRBV19 to TRBJ2-7; D is possibly TRBD1 (5 bases). Trimming took off 5 bases at V and 4 bases at J, with 15 bases between the two ends. Looked up from germline, CDR1 is LNHDA and CDR2 is SQIVND (reference sequence). The CDR3 totals 14 residues. The CDR3 spells CASSASGMSYEQYF. The CDR3 coding sequence is TGTGCCAGTAGTGCTTCAGGGATGTCGTACGAGCAGTACTTC.

There are a few counts of this clone. J is TRBJ2-7 and V is TRBV27, with D possibly matching TRBD2 (5 bases). V lost 5 bases and J lost 2, with 13 bases in between. Germline CDR1 MNHEY, CDR2 SMNVEV (reference sequence). CDR3 length: 14 residues. Written as DNA, the CDR3 is TGTGCCAGCAGTCCTAAAACTAGTGCCTACGAGCAGTACTTC. It encodes CASSPKTSAYEQYF.